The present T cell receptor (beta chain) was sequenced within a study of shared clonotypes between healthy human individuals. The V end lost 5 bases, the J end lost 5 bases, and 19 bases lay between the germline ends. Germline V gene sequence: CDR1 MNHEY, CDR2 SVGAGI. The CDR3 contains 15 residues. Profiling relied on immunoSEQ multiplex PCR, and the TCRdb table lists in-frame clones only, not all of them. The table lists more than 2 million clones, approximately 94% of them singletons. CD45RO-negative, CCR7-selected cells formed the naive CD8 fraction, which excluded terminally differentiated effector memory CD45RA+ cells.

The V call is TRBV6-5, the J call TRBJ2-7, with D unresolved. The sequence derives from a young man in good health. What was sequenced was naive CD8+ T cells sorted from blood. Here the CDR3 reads CASSQTVSQLDEQYF. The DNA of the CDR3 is TGTGCCAGCAGTCAAACCGTCAGTCAGCTTGACGAGCAGTACTTC.